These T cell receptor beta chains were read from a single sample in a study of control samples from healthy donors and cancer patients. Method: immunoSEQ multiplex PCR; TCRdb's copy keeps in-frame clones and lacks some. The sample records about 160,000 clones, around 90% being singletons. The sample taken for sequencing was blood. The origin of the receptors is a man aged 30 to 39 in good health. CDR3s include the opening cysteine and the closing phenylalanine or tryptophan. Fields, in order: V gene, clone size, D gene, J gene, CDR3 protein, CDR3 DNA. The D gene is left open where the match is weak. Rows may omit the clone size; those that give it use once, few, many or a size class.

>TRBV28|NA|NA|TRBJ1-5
CASTLALSNQPQHF
TGTGCCAGCACCCTGGCATTAAGCAATCAGCCCCAGCATTTT
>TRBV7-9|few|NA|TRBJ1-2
CASSDWANYGYTF
TGTGCCAGTTCGGACTGGGCTAACTATGGCTACACCTTC
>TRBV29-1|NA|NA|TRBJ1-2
CSVTANYTF
TGCAGCGTTACAGCGAACTACACCTTC
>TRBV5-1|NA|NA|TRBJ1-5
CASSLEIGQSQHF
TGCGCCAGCAGCTTGGAGATTGGACAGTCCCAGCATTTT
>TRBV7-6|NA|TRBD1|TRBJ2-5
CASRQGASEGETQYF
TGTGCCAGCAGGCAGGGGGCGAGTGAGGGGGAGACCCAGTACTTC
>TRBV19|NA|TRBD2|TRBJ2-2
CASSRGGANTGELFF
TGTGCCAGTAGTCGGGGGGGAGCCAACACCGGGGAGCTGTTTTTT
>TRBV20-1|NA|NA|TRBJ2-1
CSASRMFEQFF
TGCAGTGCCAGTCGGATGTTTGAGCAGTTCTTC
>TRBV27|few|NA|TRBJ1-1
CASRRPKNTEAFF
TGTGCCAGCCGCCGCCCTAAGAACACTGAAGCTTTCTTT
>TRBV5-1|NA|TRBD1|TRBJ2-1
CASSAAGTGGGNEQFF
TGCGCCAGCAGCGCCGCCGGGACAGGGGGCGGGAATGAGCAGTTCTTC
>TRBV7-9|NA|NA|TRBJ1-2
CASSTSASGMNGYTF
TGTGCCAGCAGCACTAGCGCTAGTGGGATGAATGGCTACACCTTC
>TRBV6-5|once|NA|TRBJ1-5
CASSKDNGNQPQHF
TGTGCCAGCAGTAAGGACAATGGCAATCAGCCCCAGCATTTT
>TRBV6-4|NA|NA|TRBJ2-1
CASSGPGPEQFF
TGTGCCAGCAGTGGCCCCGGACCTGAGCAGTTCTTC
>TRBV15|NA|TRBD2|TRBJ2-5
CATSRLAGGETQYF
TGTGCCACCAGCAGGCTAGCGGGGGGGGAGACCCAGTACTTC
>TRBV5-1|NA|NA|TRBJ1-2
CASSLEAGANYGYTF
TGCGCCAGCAGCTTGGAGGCGGGAGCTAACTATGGCTACACCTTC
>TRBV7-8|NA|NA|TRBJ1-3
CASSFPGNTIYF
TGTGCCAGCAGCTTCCCTGGAAACACCATATATTTT
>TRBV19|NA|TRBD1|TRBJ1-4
CASGTGGRATNEKLFF
TGTGCCAGCGGGACAGGGGGTAGGGCGACTAATGAAAAACTGTTTTTT
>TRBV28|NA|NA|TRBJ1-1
CASTFGQGVSRAVSNTEAFF
TGTGCCAGCACCTTCGGGCAGGGCGTTTCTCGGGCGGTGTCAAACACTGAAGCTTTCTTT
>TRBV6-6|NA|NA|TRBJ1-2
CASSYSGGNSNYGYTF
TGTGCCAGCAGTTACTCGGGAGGCAATTCAAACTATGGCTACACCTTC
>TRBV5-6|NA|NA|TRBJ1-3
CASSSAGSSSGNTIYF
TGTGCCAGCAGCTCGGCGGGGAGTAGCTCTGGAAACACCATATATTTT
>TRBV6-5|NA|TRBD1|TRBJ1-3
CASTQDRGPGNTIYF
TGTGCCAGCACCCAGGACAGGGGGCCCGGAAACACCATATATTTT
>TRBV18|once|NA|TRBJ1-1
CASSPEGMGTQKNTEAFF
TGTGCCAGCTCACCAGAGGGTATGGGGACACAAAAGAACACTGAAGCTTTCTTT
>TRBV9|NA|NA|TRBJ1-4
CASSVGQGFEKLFF
TGTGCCAGCAGCGTAGGGCAGGGGTTCGAAAAACTGTTTTTT
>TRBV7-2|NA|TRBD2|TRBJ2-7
CASSLDGTSISYEQYF
TGTGCCAGCAGCTTAGACGGGACTAGCATTTCCTACGAGCAGTACTTC
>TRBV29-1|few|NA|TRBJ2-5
CSVARGPETQYF
TGCAGCGTTGCGAGGGGTCCGGAGACCCAGTACTTC
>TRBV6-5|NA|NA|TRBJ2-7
CASSQDSYFYEQYF
TGCGCCAGCAGTCAGGACAGCTATTTTTACGAGCAGTACTTC
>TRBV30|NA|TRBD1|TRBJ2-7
CAWSVGTGGLEQYF
TGTGCCTGGAGTGTAGGGACAGGGGGTTTAGAGCAGTACTTC
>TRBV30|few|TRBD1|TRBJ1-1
CAWTSGQLNTEAFF
TGTGCCTGGACCTCGGGACAGCTGAACACTGAAGCTTTCTTT
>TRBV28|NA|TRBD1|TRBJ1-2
CARVGGLTNYGYTF
TGTGCTAGGGTAGGGGGCCTTACTAACTATGGCTACACCTTC
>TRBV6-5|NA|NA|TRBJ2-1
CASRRTESSYNEQFF
TGTGCCAGCAGACGGACTGAGAGCTCCTACAATGAGCAGTTCTTC
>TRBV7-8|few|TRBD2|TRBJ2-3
CASRVGLAGGRSTDTQYF
TGTGCCAGCAGGGTTGGGCTAGCGGGAGGGCGGAGCACAGATACGCAGTATTTT
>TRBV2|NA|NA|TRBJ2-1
CASTGEMGNEQFF
TGTGCCAGCACTGGCGAGATGGGGAATGAGCAGTTCTTC
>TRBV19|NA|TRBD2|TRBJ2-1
CASRREAGDYNEQFF
TGTGCCAGTAGACGTGAAGCGGGGGATTACAATGAGCAGTTCTTC
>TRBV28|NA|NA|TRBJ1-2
CASSDKYGYTF
TGTGCCAGCAGCGACAAGTATGGCTACACCTTC
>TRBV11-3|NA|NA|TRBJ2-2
CASSLAGRSELFF
TGTGCCAGCAGCTTGGCAGGCCGGAGCGAGCTGTTTTTT
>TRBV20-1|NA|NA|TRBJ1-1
CSAIMNTEAFF
TGCAGTGCGATCATGAACACTGAAGCTTTCTTT
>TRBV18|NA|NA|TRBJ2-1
CASSQGLRPPHNEQFF
TGTGCCAGCTCACAGGGTTTGAGACCCCCTCACAATGAGCAGTTCTTC
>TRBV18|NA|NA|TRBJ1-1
CASSLDFEAFF
TGTGCCAGCTCACTCGATTTTGAAGCTTTCTTT
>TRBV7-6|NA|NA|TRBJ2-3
CASSLFPPSSTDTQYF
TGTGCCAGCAGCTTATTTCCCCCGTCTAGCACAGATACGCAGTATTTT
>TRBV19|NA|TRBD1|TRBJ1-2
CASRTSGTGPYGYTF
TGTGCCAGTAGGACATCCGGGACAGGGCCTTATGGCTACACCTTC
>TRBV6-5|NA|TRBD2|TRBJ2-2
CASSPGTRNTGELFF
TGTGCCAGCAGTCCCGGGACTAGGAACACCGGGGAGCTGTTTTTT
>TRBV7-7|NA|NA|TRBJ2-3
CASSLGPTDTQYF
TGTGCCAGCAGTCTTGGACCCACAGATACGCAGTATTTT
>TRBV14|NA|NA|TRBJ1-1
CASSQMNTEAFF
TGTGCCAGCAGCCAGATGAACACTGAAGCTTTCTTT
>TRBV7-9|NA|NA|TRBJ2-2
CASSLDLRSGELFF
TGTGCCAGCAGCTTAGATCTGAGATCGGGGGAGCTGTTTTTT
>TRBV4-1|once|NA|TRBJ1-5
CASSQDGAGPNQPQHF
TGCGCCAGCAGCCAAGATGGAGCGGGGCCAAATCAGCCCCAGCATTTT
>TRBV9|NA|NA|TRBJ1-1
CASSSGTVNTEAFF
TGTGCCAGCAGCTCCGGGACGGTGAACACTGAAGCTTTCTTT
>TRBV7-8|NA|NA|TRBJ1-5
CASSLSGPNQPQHF
TGTGCCAGCAGCTTATCAGGACCCAATCAGCCCCAGCATTTT
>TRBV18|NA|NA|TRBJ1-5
CASSQGINQPQHF
TGTGCCAGCTCCCAGGGGATCAATCAGCCCCAGCATTTT
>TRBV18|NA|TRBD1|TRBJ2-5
CASSPLTGAETQYF
TGTGCCAGCTCACCCCTCACAGGGGCAGAGACCCAGTACTTC
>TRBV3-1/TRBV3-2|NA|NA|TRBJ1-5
CASSQDTRGQPQHF
TGTGCCAGCAGCCAAGATACCCGGGGGCAGCCCCAGCATTTT
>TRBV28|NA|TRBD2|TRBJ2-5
CASTPSGRGETQYF
TGTGCCAGCACCCCTAGCGGGAGGGGAGAGACCCAGTACTTC
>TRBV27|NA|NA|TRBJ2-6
CASSSPMAGANVLTF
TGTGCCAGCAGTTCTCCAATGGCCGGGGCCAACGTCCTGACTTTC